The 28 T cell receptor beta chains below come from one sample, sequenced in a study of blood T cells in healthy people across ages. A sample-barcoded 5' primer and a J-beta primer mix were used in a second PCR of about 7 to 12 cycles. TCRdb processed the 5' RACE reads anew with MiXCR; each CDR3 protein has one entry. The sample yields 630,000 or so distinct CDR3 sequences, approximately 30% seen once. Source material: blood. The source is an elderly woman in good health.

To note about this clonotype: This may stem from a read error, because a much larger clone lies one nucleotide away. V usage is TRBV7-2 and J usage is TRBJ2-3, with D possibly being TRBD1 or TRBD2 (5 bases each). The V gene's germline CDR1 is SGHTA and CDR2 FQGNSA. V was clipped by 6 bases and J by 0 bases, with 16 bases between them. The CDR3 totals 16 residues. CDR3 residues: CTSSYLGTRSTDTQYF. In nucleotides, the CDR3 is TGTACCAGCAGTTACCTGGGGACCAGAAGCACAGATACGCAGTATTTT.

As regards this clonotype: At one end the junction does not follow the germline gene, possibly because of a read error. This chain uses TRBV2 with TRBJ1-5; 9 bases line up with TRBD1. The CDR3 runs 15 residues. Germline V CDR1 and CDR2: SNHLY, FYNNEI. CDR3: CASRGDRGSNPPQHF. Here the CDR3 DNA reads TGTGCCAGCAGAGGTGACAGGGGGAGCAATCCGCCCCAGCATTTT.

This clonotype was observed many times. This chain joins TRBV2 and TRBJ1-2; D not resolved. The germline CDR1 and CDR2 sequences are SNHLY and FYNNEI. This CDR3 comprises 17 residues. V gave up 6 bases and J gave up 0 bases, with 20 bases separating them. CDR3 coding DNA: TGTGCCAGCAGGGGCCCCGGTCAGTGGTTCGCTAACTATGGCTACACCTTC. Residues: CASRGPGQWFANYGYTF.

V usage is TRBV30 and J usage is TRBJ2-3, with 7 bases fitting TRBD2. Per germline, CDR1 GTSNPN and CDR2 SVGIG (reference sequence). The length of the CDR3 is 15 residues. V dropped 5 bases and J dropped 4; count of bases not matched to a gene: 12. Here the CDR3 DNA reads TGTGCCTGGTGTTCGGGGCGAGGGAGGGCAGATACGCAGTATTTT. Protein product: CAWCSGRGRADTQYF.

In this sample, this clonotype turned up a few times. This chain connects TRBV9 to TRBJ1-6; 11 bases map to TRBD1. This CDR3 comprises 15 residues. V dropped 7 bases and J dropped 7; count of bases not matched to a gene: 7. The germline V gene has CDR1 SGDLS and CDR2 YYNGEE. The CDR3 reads CASAGGTGGNSPLHF. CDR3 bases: TGTGCCAGCGCTGGGGGGACAGGGGGGAATTCACCCCTCCACTTT.

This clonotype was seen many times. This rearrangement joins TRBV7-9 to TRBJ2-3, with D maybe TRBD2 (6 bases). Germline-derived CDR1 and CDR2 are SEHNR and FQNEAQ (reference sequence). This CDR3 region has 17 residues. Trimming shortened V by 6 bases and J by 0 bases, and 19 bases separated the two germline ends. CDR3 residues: CASRPLIKRASTDTQYF. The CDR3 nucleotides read TGTGCCAGCAGACCCCTTATCAAGCGGGCTAGCACAGATACGCAGTATTTT.

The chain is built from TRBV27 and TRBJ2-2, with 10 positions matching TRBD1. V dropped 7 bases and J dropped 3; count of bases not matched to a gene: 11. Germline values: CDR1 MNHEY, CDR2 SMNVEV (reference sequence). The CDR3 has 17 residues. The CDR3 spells CASNLLIGTGDTGELFF. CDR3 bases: TGTGCCAGCAACCTCTTGATAGGGACAGGGGACACCGGGGAGCTGTTTTTT.

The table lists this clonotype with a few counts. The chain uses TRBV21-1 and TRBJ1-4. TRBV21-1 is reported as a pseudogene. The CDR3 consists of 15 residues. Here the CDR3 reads CASSTRQTFNEKLFF. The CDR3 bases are TGTGCCAGCAGCACAAGACAGACCTTTAATGAAAAACTGTTTTTT.

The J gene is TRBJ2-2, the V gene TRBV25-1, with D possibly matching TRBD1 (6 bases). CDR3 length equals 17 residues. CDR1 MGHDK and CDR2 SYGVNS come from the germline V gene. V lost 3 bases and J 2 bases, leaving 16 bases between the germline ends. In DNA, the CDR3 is TGTGCCAGCAGTGATAAAGTGAGACAGGCCAACACCGGGGAGCTGTTTTTT. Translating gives CASSDKVRQANTGELFF.

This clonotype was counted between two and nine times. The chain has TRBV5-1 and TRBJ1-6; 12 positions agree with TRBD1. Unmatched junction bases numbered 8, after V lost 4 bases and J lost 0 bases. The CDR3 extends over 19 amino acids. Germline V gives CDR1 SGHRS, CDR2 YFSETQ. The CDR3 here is CASSIRDRGLSSYNSPLHF. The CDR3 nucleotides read TGCGCCAGCAGCATCCGGGACAGGGGGCTAAGCTCCTATAATTCACCCCTCCACTTT. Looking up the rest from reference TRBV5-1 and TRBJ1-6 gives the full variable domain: KAGVTQTPRYLIKTRGQQVTLSCSPISGHRSVSWYQQTPGQGLQFLFEYFSETQRNKGNFPGRFSGRQFSNSRSEMNVSTLELGDSALYLCASSIRDRGLSSYNSPLHFGNGTRLTVT.

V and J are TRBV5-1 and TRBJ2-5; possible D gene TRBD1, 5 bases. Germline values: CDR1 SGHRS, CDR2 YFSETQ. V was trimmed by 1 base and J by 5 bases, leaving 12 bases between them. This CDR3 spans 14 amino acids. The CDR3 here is CASSLSDGAETQYF. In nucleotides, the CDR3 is TGCGCCAGCAGCTTGTCGGATGGGGCGGAGACCCAGTACTTC.

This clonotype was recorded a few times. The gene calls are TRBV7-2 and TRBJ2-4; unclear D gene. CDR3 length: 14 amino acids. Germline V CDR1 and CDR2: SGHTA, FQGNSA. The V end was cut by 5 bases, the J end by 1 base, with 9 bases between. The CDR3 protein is CASSPAGAKNIQYF. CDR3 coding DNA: TGTGCCAGCAGCCCTGCTGGGGCCAAAAACATTCAGTACTTC.

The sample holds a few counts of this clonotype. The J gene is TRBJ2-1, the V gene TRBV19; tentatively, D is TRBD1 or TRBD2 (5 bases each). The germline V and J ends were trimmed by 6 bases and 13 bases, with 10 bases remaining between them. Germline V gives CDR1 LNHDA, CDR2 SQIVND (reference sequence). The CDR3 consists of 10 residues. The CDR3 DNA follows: TGTGCCAGTAGAGGGGAGACCCAGTTCTTC. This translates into CASRGETQFF.

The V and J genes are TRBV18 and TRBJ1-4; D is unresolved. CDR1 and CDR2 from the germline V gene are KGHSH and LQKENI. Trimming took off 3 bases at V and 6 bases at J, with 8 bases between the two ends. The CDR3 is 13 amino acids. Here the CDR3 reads CASSPNIYEKLFF. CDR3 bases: TGTGCCAGCTCACCCAACATTTATGAAAAACTGTTTTTT.

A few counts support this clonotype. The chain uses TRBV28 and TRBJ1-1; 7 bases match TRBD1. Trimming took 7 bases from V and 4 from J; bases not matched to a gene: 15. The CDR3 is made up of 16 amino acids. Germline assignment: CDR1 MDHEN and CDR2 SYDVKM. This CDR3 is CASIIGGRARSTEAFF. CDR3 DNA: TGTGCCAGCATCATAGGGGGCAGGGCAAGGAGCACTGAAGCTTTCTTT. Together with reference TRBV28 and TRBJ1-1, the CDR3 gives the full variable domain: DVKVTQSSRYLVKRTGEKVFLECVQDMDHENMFWYRQDPGLGLRLIYFSYDVKMKEKGDIPEGYSVSREKKERFSLILESASTNQTSMYLCASIIGGRARSTEAFFGQGTRLTVV.

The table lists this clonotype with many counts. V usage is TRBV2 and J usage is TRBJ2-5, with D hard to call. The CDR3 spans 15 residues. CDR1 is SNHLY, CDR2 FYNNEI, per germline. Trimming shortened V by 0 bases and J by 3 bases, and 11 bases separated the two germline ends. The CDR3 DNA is TGTGCCAGCAGTGAAGCGCTTCGGGCAGAAGAGACCCAGTACTTC. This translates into CASSEALRAEETQYF.

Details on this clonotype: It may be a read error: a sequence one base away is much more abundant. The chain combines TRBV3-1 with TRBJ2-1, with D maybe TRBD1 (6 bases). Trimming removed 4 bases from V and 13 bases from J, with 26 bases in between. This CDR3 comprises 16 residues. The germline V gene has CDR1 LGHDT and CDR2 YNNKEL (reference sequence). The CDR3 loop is CASSPTRQALGETQFF. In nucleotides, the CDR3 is TGTGCCAGCAGCCCTACTAGACAGGCACTAGGGGAGACCCAGTTCTTC.

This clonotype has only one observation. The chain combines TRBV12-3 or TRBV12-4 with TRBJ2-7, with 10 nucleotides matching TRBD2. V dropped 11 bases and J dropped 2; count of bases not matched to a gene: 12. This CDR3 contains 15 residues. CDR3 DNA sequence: TGTGCCGGCGGCATAGCAGCGGGGGGGCCCTACGAGCAGTACTTC. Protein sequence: CAGGIAAGGPYEQYF.

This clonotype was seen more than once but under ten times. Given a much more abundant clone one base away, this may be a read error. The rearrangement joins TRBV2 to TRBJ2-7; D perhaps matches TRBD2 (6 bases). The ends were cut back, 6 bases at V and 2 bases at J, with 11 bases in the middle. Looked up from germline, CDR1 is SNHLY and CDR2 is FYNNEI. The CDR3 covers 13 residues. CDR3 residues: CASREGRAYEQYF. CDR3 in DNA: TGTGCCAGCAGGGAGGGCAGAGCCTACGAGCAGTACTTC.

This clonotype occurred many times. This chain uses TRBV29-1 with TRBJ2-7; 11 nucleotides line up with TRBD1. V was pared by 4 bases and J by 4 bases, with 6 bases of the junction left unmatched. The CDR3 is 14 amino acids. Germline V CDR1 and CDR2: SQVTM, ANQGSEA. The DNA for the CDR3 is TGCAGCGTTGCTGGGACAGGGGGTAGTTACGAGCAGTACTTC. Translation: CSVAGTGGSYEQYF.

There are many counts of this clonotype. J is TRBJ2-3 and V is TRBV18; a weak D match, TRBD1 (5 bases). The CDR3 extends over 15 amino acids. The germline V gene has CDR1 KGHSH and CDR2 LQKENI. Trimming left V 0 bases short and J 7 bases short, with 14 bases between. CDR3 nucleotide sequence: TGTGCCAGCTCACCACCGTCCAGCCCAGGGAATACGCAGTATTTT. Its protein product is CASSPPSSPGNTQYF.

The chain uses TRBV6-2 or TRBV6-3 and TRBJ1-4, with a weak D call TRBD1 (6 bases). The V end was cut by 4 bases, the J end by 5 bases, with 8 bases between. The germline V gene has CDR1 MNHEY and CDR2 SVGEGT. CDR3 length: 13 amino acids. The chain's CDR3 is CASSWTVNEKLFF. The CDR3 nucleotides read TGTGCCAGCAGTTGGACAGTGAATGAAAAACTGTTTTTT.

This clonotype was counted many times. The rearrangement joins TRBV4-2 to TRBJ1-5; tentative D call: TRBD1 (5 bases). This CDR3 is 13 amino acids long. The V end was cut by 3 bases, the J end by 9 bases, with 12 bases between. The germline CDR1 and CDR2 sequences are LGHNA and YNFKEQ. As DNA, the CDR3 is TGTGCCAGCAGCCAGGACCAGGGCTCGCCCCAGCATTTT. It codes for CASSQDQGSPQHF.

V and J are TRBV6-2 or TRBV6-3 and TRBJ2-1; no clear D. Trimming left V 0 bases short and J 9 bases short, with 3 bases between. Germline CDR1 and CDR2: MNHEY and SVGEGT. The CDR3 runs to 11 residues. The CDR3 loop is CASSYSFEQFF. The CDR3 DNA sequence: TGTGCCAGCAGTTACTCTTTTGAGCAGTTCTTC.

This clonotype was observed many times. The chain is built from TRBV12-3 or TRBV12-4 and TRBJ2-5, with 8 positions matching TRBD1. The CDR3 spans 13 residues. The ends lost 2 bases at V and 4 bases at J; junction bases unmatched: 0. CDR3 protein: CASSLQGAETQYF. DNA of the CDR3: TGTGCCAGCAGTTTACAGGGGGCAGAGACCCAGTACTTC.

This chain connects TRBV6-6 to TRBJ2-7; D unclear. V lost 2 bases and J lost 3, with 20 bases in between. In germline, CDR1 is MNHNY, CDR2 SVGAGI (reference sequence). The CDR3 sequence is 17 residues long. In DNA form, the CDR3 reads TGTGCCAGCAGTTACGAGATTTCGCCTAGACGAGTCTACGAGCAGTACTTC. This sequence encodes CASSYEISPRRVYEQYF.

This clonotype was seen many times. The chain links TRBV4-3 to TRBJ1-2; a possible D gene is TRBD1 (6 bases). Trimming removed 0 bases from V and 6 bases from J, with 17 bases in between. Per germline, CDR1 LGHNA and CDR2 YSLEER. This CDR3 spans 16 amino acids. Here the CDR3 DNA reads TGCGCCAGCAGCCAAGATCTTGTTTCAGGGGACGATGGCTACACCTTC. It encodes CASSQDLVSGDDGYTF.

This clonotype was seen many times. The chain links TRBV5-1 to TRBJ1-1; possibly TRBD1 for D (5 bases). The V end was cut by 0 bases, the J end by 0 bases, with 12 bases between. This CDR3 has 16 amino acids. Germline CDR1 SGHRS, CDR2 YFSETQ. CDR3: CASSLEGVGMNTEAFF. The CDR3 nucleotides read TGCGCCAGCAGCTTGGAAGGGGTTGGTATGAACACTGAAGCTTTCTTT.